This paragraph covers one TCR beta chain sequence. The source of the sample is a study of shared T cell receptors in the human thymus. Clones were sequenced by immunoSEQ multiplex PCR, and TCRdb holds only the in-frame ones, with some missing. The table has approximately 580,000 clones, approximately 78% seen once; the top ten hold about 0.012%. The germline gives CDR1 LNHDA, CDR2 SQIVND (reference sequence). Trimming removed 4 bases from V and 0 bases from J, with 13 bases in between. This CDR3 region has 15 residues. The same sample was also used in a study of human thymus T cells. That source adds: Healthy Finnish infants undergoing corrective surgery for congenital heart defects were used as donors. In corrective heart surgery, resections were taken, and these provided the thymus tissue. Related studies noted strongly shared thymic repertoires across unrelated people.

This sequence originates from a boy younger than two with a congenital heart defect. The V gene is TRBV19, the J gene TRBJ2-7, with a possible D match to TRBD1 (5 bases). Sequencing was performed on thymocytes. The CDR3 region has the DNA TGTGCCAGTAGTACCGCAGGGTCTCGCTCCTACGAGCAGTACTTC. Translated: CASSTAGSRSYEQYF. The full variable domain, in which reference TRBV19 and TRBJ2-7 provide the parts outside the CDR3, is DGGITQSPKYLFRKEGQNVTLSCEQNLNHDAMYWYRQDPGQGLRLIYYSQIVNDFQKGDIAEGYSVSREKKESFPLTVTSAQKNPTAFYLCASSTAGSRSYEQYFGPGTRLTVT.